Detailed here is one T cell receptor (beta chain). Its binding antigen is unknown. Base-call qualities are not available, and no considerably larger clone is one nucleotide away. The record originates from a study of T cell clonotyping in hematopoietic cell transplantation (dated by TCRdb to the early 2020s). For context, the study as a whole: Pretransplant recipient samples were obtained after cytoreduction. A total of some 130 blood samples were gathered in the study from a few dozen consecutive transplant recipients along with their related donors. Patients were recruited between September 2015 and 2017 and followed until late 2020 or death.

With the immunoSEQ assay, which is a bias-controlled multiplex PCR relying on V- and J-specific primers, TCR beta CDR3 regions were amplified from genomic DNA. A proprietary barcode and Illumina adapter sequences were added to the CDR3 amplicons in a second PCR step. An Illumina MiSeq instrument was used to sequence the CDR3 libraries. The published analysis was carried out like this. Export and quality control were handled in immunoSEQ Analyzer 3.0, while downstream analyses relied on R Bioconductor and Immunarch. Only productive rearrangements in the normalized downsampled data set were used to calculate repertoire metrics. Clonotypes larger than 5 templates in the normalized cohort were defined as pathologically expanded. Repertoire diversity was measured with the Inverse Simpson Index. To capture all clonotypes, the CMV-specificity analyses were run on the non-normalized data set. The table comes from immuneACCESS by way of TCRdb, which keeps in-frame sequences with V and J called. Part of the clones is missing from these tables; in studies checked, under half for an unresolved V gene and the rest for unknown reasons. D and trimming were read from the DNA, whereas the V and J calls and clone size are those reported in that table. Within this sample are tens of thousands of clones, with 90% to 96% of them counted one time only. The top ten clones comprise roughly 1.5% of the sample.

The research as a whole found: Broader posttransplant TCR repertoire diversity was predicted by donor and pretransplant recipient Inverse Simpson Index values. Only a small fraction of recipient repertoires overlapped donor repertoires, with over 97% appearing de novo at the given depth. After transplant, TCR diversity in recipients dropped, and pathologically expanded clonotypes climbed progressively between day 30 and day 180. The sample size was limited, and because cells were not sorted, the contributions of CD4 and CD8 repertoires could not be separated.

The label giving this sample's time point can be read as: recipient sample about 28 days before transplant, after cytoreduction. Blood from recipients was drawn roughly 28 days before transplant, then again at days 30, 100 and 180 after transplant. Nuclei Lysis Solution was used to extract genomic DNA from fresh or cryopreserved unfractionated peripheral blood mononuclear cells. This specimen consisted of peripheral blood mononuclear cells, obtained before stem cell transplant. The clonotype comes from a woman aged 50 to 60 with acute myeloid leukemia. Some clones in this sample may be carry-over from other donors' samples.

The CDR3 amino acid sequence is: CASNGEGREAFF. The bases read TGCGCCAGTAATGGGGAGGGTCGTGAAGCTTTCTTT. The V gene is TRBV5-1 and the J gene is TRBJ1-1; no D gene call is confident. Trimming costs V 8 bases and J 7 bases, and their ends lie 15 bases apart. In the germline V gene, CDR1 corresponds to SGHRS and CDR2 to YFSETQ. The cysteine opens and the phenylalanine closes a CDR3 of 12 amino acids. The read is trimmed to its CDR3 DNA, 36 bases read in frame from base 1.